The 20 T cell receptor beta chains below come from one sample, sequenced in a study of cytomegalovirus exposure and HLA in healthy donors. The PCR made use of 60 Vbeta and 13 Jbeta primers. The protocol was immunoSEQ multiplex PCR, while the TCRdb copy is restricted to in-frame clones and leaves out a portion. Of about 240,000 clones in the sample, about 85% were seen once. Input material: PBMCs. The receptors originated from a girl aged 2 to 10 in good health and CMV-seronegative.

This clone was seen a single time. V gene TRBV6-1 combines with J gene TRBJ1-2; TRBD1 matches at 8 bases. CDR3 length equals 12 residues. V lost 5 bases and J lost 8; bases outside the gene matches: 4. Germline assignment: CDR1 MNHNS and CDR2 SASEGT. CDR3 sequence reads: CASSPGTGGYTF. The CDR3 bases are TGTGCCAGCAGTCCCGGGACAGGCGGCTACACCTTC.

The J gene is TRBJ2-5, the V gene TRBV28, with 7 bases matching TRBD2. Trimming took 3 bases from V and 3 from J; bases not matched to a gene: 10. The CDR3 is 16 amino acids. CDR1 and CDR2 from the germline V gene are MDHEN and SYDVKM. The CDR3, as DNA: TGTGCCAGCAGTTTGACTAGCAAGGGGATAGAAGAGACCCAGTACTTC. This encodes CASSLTSKGIEETQYF.

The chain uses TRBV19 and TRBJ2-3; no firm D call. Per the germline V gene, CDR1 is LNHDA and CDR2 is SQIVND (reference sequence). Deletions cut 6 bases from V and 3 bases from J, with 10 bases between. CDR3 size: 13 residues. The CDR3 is CASSLLRTDTQYF. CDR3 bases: TGTGCCAGTAGCCTCCTGAGGACAGATACGCAGTATTTT.

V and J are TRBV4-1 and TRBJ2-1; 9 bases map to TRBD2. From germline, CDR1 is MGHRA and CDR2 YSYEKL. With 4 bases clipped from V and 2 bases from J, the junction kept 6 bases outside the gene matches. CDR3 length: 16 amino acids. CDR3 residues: CASSLVAGEAYNEQFF. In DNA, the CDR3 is TGCGCCAGCAGCCTGGTAGCGGGGGAGGCCTACAATGAGCAGTTCTTC.

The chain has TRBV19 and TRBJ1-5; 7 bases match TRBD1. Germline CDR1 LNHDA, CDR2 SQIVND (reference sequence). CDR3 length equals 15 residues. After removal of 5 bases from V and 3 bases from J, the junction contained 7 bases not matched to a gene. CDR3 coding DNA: TGTGCCAGTAGTGGGACAGTACTACCCAATCAGCCCCAGCATTTT. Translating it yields CASSGTVLPNQPQHF.

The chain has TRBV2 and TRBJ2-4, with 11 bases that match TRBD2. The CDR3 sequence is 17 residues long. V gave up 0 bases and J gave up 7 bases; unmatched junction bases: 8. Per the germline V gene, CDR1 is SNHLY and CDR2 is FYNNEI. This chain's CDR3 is CASSEALLAGERNIQYF. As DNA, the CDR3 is TGTGCCAGCAGTGAAGCGTTACTAGCGGGAGAAAGGAACATTCAGTACTTC.

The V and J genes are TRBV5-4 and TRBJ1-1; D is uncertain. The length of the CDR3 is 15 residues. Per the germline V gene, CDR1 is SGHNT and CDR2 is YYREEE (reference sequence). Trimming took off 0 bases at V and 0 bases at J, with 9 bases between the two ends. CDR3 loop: CASSLGREVNTEAFF. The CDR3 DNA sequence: TGTGCCAGCAGCTTGGGCCGGGAGGTGAACACTGAAGCTTTCTTT.

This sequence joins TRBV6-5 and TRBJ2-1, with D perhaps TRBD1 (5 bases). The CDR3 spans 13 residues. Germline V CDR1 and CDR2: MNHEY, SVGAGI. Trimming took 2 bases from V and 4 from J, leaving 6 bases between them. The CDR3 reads CASSYQGYNEQFF. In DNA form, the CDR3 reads TGTGCCAGCAGTTACCAGGGATACAATGAGCAGTTCTTC.

The DNA of the CDR3 is TGTGCCAGCAGTGAAGCTCCTAGGGAGCAGTACTTC. Translating gives CASSEAPREQYF. The chain recombines TRBV6-1 with TRBJ2-7; no reliable D call. The CDR3 spans 12 residues. The germline V gene has CDR1 MNHNS and CDR2 SASEGT. Deletions cut 0 bases from V and 7 bases from J, with 7 bases between.

The CDR3 coding sequence is TGTGCCAGCAGGAGGTTCGGGACCCAGTACTTC. This encodes CASRRFGTQYF. This chain joins TRBV2 and TRBJ2-5, with D uncertain. V dropped 6 bases and J dropped 7 bases, with 9 bases sitting between them. CDR3 size: 11 residues. In germline, CDR1 is SNHLY, CDR2 FYNNEI.

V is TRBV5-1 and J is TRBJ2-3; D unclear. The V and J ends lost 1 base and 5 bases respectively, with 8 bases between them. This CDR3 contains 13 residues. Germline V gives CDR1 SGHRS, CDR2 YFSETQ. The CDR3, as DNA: TGCGCCAGCAGCTTGAAGTCGGTAGATACGCAGTATTTT. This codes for CASSLKSVDTQYF.

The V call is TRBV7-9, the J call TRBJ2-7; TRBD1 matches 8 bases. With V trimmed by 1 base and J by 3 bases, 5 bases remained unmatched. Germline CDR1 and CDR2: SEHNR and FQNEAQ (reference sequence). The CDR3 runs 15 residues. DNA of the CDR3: TGTGCCAGCAGCTTAGTTGGAGGACAGGGCTACGAGCAGTACTTC. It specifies CASSLVGGQGYEQYF.

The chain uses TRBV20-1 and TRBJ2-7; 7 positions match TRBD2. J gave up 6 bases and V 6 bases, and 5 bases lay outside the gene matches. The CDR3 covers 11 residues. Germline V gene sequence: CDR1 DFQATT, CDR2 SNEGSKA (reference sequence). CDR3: CSAFTGGEQYF. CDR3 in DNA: TGCAGTGCCTTTACGGGGGGCGAGCAGTACTTC.

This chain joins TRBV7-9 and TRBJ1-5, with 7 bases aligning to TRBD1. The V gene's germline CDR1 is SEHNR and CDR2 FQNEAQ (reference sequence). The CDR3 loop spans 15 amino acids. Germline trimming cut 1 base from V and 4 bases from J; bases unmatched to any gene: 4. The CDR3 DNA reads TGTGCCAGCAGCTTAGGACAGGGCGCAAATCAGCCCCAGCATTTT. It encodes CASSLGQGANQPQHF.

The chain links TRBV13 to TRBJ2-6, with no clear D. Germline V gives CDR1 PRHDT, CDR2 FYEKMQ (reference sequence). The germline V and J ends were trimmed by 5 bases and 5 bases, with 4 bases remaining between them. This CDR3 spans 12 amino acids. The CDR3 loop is CASSLRANVLTF. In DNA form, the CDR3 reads TGTGCCAGCAGCCTACGGGCCAACGTCCTGACTTTC.

Here the CDR3 DNA reads TGTGCCAGCAGCCAAAGACTAGCTGGCAACACCGGGGAGCTGTTTTTT. Translating it yields CASSQRLAGNTGELFF. This chain uses TRBV4-2 with TRBJ2-2; 7 bases match TRBD2. Germline CDR1 and CDR2: LGHNA and YNFKEQ. J gave up 2 bases and V 2 bases, and 5 bases lay outside the gene matches. The CDR3 sequence is 16 residues long.

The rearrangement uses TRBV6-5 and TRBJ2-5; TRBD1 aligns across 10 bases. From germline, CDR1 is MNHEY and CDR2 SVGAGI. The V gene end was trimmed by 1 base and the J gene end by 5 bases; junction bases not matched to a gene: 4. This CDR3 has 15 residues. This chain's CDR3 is CASSYFPGQGETQYF. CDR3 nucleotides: TGTGCCAGCAGTTACTTCCCGGGACAGGGGGAGACCCAGTACTTC.

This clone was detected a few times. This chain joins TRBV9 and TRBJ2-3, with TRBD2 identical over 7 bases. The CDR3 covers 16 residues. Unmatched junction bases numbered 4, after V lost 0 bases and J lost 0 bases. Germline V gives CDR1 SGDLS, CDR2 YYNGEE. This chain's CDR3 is CASSVAGGGSTDTQYF. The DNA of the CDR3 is TGTGCCAGCAGCGTAGCCGGCGGGGGAAGCACAGATACGCAGTATTTT.

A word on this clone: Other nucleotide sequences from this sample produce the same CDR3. Written as DNA, the CDR3 is TGCGCCAGCAGTGAGATGGGGGGTTGGACTGAAGCTTTCTTT. Residues: CASSEMGGWTEAFF. The chain is built from TRBV10-2 and TRBJ1-1, with D possibly TRBD1 on 5 matching bases. CDR1 WSHSY and CDR2 SAAADI come from the germline V gene. The CDR3 consists of 14 residues. Trimming stripped 2 bases from V and 5 bases from J, with 12 bases between.

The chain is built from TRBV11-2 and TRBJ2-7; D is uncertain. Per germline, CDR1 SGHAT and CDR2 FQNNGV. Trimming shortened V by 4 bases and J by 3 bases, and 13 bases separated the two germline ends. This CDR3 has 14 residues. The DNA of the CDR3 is TGTGCCAGCAGCTCCCAAACGGTGTACTACGAGCAGTACTTC. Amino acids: CASSSQTVYYEQYF.